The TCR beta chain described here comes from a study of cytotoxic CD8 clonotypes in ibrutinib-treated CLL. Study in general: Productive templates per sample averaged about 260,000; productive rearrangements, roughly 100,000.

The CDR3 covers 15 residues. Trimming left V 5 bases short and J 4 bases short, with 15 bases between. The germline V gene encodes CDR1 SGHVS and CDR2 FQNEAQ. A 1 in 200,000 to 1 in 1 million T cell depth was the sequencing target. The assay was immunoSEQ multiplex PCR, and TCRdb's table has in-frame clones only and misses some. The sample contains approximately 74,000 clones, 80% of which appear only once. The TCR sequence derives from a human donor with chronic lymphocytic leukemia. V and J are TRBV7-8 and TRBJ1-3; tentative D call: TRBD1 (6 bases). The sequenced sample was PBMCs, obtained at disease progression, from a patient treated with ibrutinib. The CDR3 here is CASSVGGALGNTIYF. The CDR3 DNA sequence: TGTGCCAGCAGCGTAGGGGGGGCATTGGGAAACACCATATATTTT. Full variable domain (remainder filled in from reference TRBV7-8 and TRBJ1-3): GAGVSQSPRYKVAKRGQDVALRCDPISGHVSLFWYQQALGQGPEFLTYFQNEAQLDKSGLPSDRFFAERPEGSVSTLKIQRTQQEDSAVYLCASSVGGALGNTIYFGEGSWLTVV.